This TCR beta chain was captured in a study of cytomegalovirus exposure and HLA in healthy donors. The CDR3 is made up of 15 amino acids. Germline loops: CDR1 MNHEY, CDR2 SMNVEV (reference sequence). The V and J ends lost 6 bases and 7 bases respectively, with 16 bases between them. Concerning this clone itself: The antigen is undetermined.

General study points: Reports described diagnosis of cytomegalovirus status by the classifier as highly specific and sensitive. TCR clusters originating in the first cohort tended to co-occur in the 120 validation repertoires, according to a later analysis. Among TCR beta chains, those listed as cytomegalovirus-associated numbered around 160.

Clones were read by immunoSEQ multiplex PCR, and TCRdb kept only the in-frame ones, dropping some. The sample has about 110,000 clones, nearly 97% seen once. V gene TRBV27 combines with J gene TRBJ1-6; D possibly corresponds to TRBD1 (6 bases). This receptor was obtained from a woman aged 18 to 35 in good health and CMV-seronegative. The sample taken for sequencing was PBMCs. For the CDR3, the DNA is TGTGCCAGCAGACTCCTCCGGGGGGCGAATTCACCCCTCCACTTT. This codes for CASRLLRGANSPLHF.